Presented here are 21 T cell receptor beta chains from one specimen sequenced in a study of tumor and adjacent non-tumor tissue in lung cancer. A modified ARM-PCR protocol with three rounds of nested PCR amplified TCRbeta. A single record per CDR3 protein comes from TCRdb applying MiXCR to the multiplex PCR reads. The sample lists approximately 150,000 distinct CDR3 sequences; roughly 70% were seen once. No cell sorting was done before RNA was extracted from the tissue. The sequencing sample was made of lung tumor tissue. Receptor source: a man between 60 and 70 years old with small cell lung cancer.

Worth noting for this clonotype: A much larger clone lies one base from this, so it may be a read error. The chain has TRBV20-1 and TRBJ2-2; D possibly corresponds to TRBD1 (5 bases). Between the trimmed V and J ends, which lost 6 bases and 2 bases, there was a span of 13 bases. The germline CDR1 and CDR2 sequences are DFQATT and SNEGSKA (reference sequence). The CDR3 contains 14 residues. CDR3 protein: CSARQYLNTGELFF. In DNA, the CDR3 is TGCAGTGCCCGACAGTATCTAAACACCGGGGAGCTGTTTTTT.

A word on this clonotype: One junction end does not reproduce the germline sequence, and a read error may be involved. V and J are TRBV4-2 and TRBJ2-5; TRBD2 might be the D (5 bases). The CDR3 contains 13 residues. Germline CDR1 LGHNA, CDR2 YNFKEQ. The CDR3 reads CASSQGAGETQYF. CDR3 DNA: TGTGCCAGCAGTCAAGGCGCGGGAGAGACCCAGTACTTC.

This clonotype showed up just once. The junction and the germline gene differ at one end; a read error may be behind it. J is TRBJ2-1 and V is TRBV7-8; 9 positions agree with TRBD2. The CDR3 is 16 amino acids. Germline CDR1 reads SGHVS; CDR2 reads FQNEAQ. The CDR3: CAGSLVGLALYNEQFF. The CDR3 bases are TGTGCCGGCAGCTTAGTTGGACTAGCGCTTTACAATGAGCAGTTCTTC.

Only a few counts were recorded for this clonotype. The chain couples TRBV29-1 to TRBJ1-1; TRBD1 might be the D (6 bases). Between the trimmed V and J ends, which lost 0 bases and 5 bases, there was a span of 10 bases. The CDR3 is made up of 13 amino acids. The V gene's germline CDR1 is SQVTM and CDR2 ANQGSEA. The CDR3 sequence: CSVEDRGGTEAFF. Here the CDR3 DNA reads TGCAGCGTTGAAGACAGGGGAGGAACTGAAGCTTTCTTT.

Regarding this clonotype: One end of the junction is discordant with germline, which a read error may explain. As DNA, the CDR3 is TGTGCCGGCAGTAAAACCGGATCCCCAGGCAATGAGCAATTCTTC. Its translation: CAGSKTGSPGNEQFF. The rearrangement links TRBV11-2 to TRBJ2-1; no reliable D call. The germline V gene encodes CDR1 SGHAT and CDR2 FQNNGV. The CDR3 covers 15 residues.

This clonotype was seen once. V is TRBV11-2 and J is TRBJ2-1; 10 nucleotides match TRBD2. Germline lookup yields CDR1 SGHAT and CDR2 FQNNGV. With 4 bases clipped from V and 10 bases from J, the junction kept 19 bases outside the gene matches. The CDR3 sequence is 18 residues long. The CDR3 DNA sequence: TGTGCCAGCAGCTCTCAAGGACCAGCGGGAGGGCCAGGCAACGAGCAGTTCTTC. This codes for CASSSQGPAGGPGNEQFF.

For this clonotype: The conserved phenylalanine or tryptophan normally closing the CDR3 is absent here, so this likely arose from a read error. This chain uses TRBV11-3 with TRBJ2-1, with a weak D call TRBD2 (5 bases). The CDR3 covers 15 residues. V lost 0 bases and J 8 bases, leaving 14 bases between the germline ends. Germline CDR1 is SGHNT and CDR2 is YENEEA. CDR3 in amino acids: CASSLERTGSYEQFL. The CDR3 DNA is TGTGCCAGCAGCTTAGAGAGGACTGGCTCTTATGAGCAGTTCTTA.

Points on this clonotype: A read error may account for a junction end that differs from germline. This sequence joins TRBV20-1 and TRBJ1-3; D is unclear. CDR3 length equals 14 residues. The germline gives CDR1 DFQATT, CDR2 SNEGSKA (reference sequence). The CDR3 loop is CSARRGVSGNSIHF. For the CDR3, the DNA is TGCAGTGCTAGACGGGGTGTCTCTGGAAACTCCATACATTTT.

About this clonotype: With a much larger clone just one base away, this may be a read error. This chain uses TRBV6-1 with TRBJ2-2, with D perhaps TRBD1 or TRBD2 (5 bases each). V lost 6 bases to trimming and J lost 8 bases, with 16 bases between them. This CDR3 comprises 14 residues. Germline values: CDR1 MNHNS, CDR2 SASEGT. The DNA of the CDR3 is TGTGCCAGCAGATACCGGGGCCGAGCTGGGGAGCTGTTTTTT. It is translated as CASRYRGRAGELFF.

In this sample, this clonotype turned up many times. The chain links TRBV11-2 to TRBJ2-3; 9 bases fit TRBD2. The CDR3 extends over 16 amino acids. Trimming cost V 1 base and J 3 bases; bases outside gene matches: 5. Germline V gives CDR1 SGHAT, CDR2 FQNNGV. The CDR3 here is CASSLGSGSRTDTQYF. The CDR3 region has the DNA TGTGCCAGCAGCTTAGGTAGCGGGAGTAGGACAGATACGCAGTATTTT.

Regarding this clonotype: This could be a read error, since a much larger clone is one nucleotide away. The gene calls are TRBV20-1 and TRBJ1-1; TRBD1 is a possible D gene (5 bases). In germline, CDR1 is DFQATT, CDR2 SNEGSKA (reference sequence). The V gene lost 6 bases and the J gene lost 2 bases, with 13 bases spanning the gap. The CDR3 has 13 amino acids. CDR3: CSARSGHNTEAFF. The CDR3 DNA is TGCAGTGCCAGGTCAGGACATAACACTGAAGCTTTCTTT.

The gene calls are TRBV11-2 and TRBJ2-3; D not resolved. This CDR3 region has 13 residues. Germline values: CDR1 SGHAT, CDR2 FQNNGV. As DNA, the CDR3 is TGTACCATCATGGGAAGAGTTACAGATACGCAGTATTTT. Its translation is CTIMGRVTDTQYF. Complete variable domain (other parts from reference TRBV11-2 and TRBJ2-3): EAGVAQSPRYKIIEKRQSVAFWCNPISGHATLYWYQQILGQGPKLLIQFQNNGVVDDSQLPKDRFSAERLKGVDSTLKIQPAKLEDSAVYLCTIMGRVTDTQYFGPGTRLTVL.

This clonotype was counted many times. The chain couples TRBV6-2 or TRBV6-3 to TRBJ2-7, with TRBD2 matching over 13 bases. Trimming cost V 8 bases and J 0 bases; bases outside gene matches: 4. The CDR3 covers 15 residues. Germline-derived CDR1 and CDR2 are MNHEY and SVGEGT. In DNA, the CDR3 is TGTGCCAGCCGTAGGACTAGCGGGAGCTCCTACGAGCAGTACTTC. It encodes CASRRTSGSSYEQYF.

A word on this clonotype: One end of the junction is discordant with germline, which a read error may explain. V usage is TRBV12-3 or TRBV12-4 and J usage is TRBJ1-5; 9 bases are a match to TRBD1. This CDR3 has 15 amino acids. This chain's CDR3 is CASSPTGGPNQPQDF. The CDR3, as DNA: TGTGCCAGCAGTCCAACAGGGGGCCCAAATCAGCCCCAGGATTTT.

This clonotype was found many times. Since no conserved phenylalanine or tryptophan closes the CDR3, a read error is the likely cause. The V call is TRBV20-1, the J call TRBJ2-7, with TRBD2 matching 12 bases. J was trimmed by 6 bases and V by 4 bases; bases with no gene match: 7. The germline V gene has CDR1 DFQATT and CDR2 SNEGSKA (reference sequence). The CDR3 runs 14 residues. In DNA, the CDR3 is TGCAGTGCTACAGGACTAGCGGGAAGGGGCGAGCAGTACCTC. Translated: CSATGLAGRGEQYL.

The gene calls are TRBV20-1 and TRBJ2-3; unclear D gene. The CDR3 covers 15 residues. Germline V CDR1 and CDR2: DFQATT, SNEGSKA (reference sequence). V was shortened by 1 base and J by 1 base, with 12 bases between the two germline ends. CDR3 amino acids: CSARVLGGGTDTQYF. CDR3 DNA sequence: TGCAGTGCTAGAGTTTTAGGTGGGGGCACAGATACGCAGTATTTT.

This chain uses TRBV11-1 with TRBJ2-2; D possibly corresponds to TRBD1 (5 bases). Trimming shortened V by 6 bases and J by 3 bases, and 17 bases separated the two germline ends. The CDR3 has 16 amino acids. CDR1 and CDR2 (germline): SGHAT, FQDESV (reference sequence). The CDR3 DNA reads TGTGCCAGCAGTTCCCTGGCCAGGGTAGACACCGGGGAGCTGTTTTTT. This translates into CASSSLARVDTGELFF.

V and J are TRBV20-1 and TRBJ2-5, with D perhaps TRBD1 (6 bases). The V gene's germline CDR1 is DFQATT and CDR2 SNEGSKA (reference sequence). Trimming left V 6 bases short and J 7 bases short, with 18 bases between. This CDR3 comprises 13 residues. CDR3 protein: CSAPHRVQGTQYF. CDR3 sequence (DNA): TGCAGTGCGCCACACAGGGTCCAGGGGACCCAGTACTTC.

The chain couples TRBV29-1 to TRBJ2-4; the D gene is possibly TRBD2 (6 bases). V dropped 0 bases and J dropped 9 bases, with 12 bases sitting between them. The CDR3 totals 13 residues. In germline, CDR1 is SQVTM, CDR2 ANQGSEA. In DNA form, the CDR3 reads TGCAGCGTTGAAGAAGCCGCGGGGACCATTCAGTACTTC. Its protein product is CSVEEAAGTIQYF.

Regarding this clonotype: One junction end does not reproduce the germline sequence, and a read error may be involved. The rearrangement links TRBV6-5 to TRBJ1-1; D may be TRBD1 (6 bases). Looked up from germline, CDR1 is MNHEY and CDR2 is SVGAGI. The CDR3 length is 12 residues. DNA of the CDR3: TGTGCCCGCTCGTCAGGGGTCGTTGAAGCTCTCTTT. Its protein product is CARSSGVVEALF.

The chain employs TRBV11-3 and TRBJ1-2; 9 bases line up with TRBD1. The CDR3 extends over 13 amino acids. J lost 12 bases, V lost 8 bases, and 13 bases had no gene match. Looked up from germline, CDR1 is SGHNT and CDR2 is YENEEA. CDR3 DNA: TGTGCCAGCGGCAGACGACAGGGGGGGAGCCACACCTTC. Translating gives CASGRRQGGSHTF.